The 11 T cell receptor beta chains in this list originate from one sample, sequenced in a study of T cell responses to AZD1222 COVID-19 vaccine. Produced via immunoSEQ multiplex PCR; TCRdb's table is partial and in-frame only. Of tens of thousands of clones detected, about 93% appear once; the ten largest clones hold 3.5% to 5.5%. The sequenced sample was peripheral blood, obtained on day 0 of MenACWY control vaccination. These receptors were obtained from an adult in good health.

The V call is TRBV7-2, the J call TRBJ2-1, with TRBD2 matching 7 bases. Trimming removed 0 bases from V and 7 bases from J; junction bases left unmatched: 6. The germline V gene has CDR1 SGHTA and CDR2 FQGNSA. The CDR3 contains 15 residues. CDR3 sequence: CASSLAGGVRNEQFF. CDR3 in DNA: TGTGCCAGCAGCTTAGCGGGAGGGGTTAGGAATGAGCAGTTCTTC.

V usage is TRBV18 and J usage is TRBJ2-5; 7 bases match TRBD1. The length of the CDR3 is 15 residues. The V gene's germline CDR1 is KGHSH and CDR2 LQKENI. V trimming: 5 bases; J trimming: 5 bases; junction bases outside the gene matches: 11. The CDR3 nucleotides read TGTGCCAGCTCATCCAGACAGGGAAGGGAGGAGACCCAGTACTTC. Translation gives CASSSRQGREETQYF.

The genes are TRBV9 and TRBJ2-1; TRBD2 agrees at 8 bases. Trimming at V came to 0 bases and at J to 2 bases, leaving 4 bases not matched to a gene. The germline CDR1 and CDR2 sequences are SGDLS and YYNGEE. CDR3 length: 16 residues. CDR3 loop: CASSVEGTRAYNEQFF. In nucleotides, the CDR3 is TGTGCCAGCAGCGTAGAGGGGACTAGAGCCTACAATGAGCAGTTCTTC.

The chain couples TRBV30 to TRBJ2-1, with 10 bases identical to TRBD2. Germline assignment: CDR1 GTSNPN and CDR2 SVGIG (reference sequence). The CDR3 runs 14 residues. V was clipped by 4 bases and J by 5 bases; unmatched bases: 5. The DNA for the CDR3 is TGTGCCTGGACACTAGCGGGATCCCACAATGAGCAGTTCTTC. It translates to CAWTLAGSHNEQFF. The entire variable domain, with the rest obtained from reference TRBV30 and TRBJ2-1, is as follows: SQTIHQWPATLVQPVGSPLSLECTVEGTSNPNLYWYRQAAGRGLQLLFYSVGIGQISSEVPQNLSASRPQDRQFILSSKKLLLSDSGFYLCAWTLAGSHNEQFFGPGTRLTVL.

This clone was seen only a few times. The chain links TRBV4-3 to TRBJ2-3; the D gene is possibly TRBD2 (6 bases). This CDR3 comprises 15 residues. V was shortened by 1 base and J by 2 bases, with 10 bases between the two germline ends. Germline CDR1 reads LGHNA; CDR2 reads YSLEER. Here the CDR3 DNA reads TGCGCCAGCAGCCAAGTATTAGCGGACACAGATACGCAGTATTTT. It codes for CASSQVLADTDTQYF.

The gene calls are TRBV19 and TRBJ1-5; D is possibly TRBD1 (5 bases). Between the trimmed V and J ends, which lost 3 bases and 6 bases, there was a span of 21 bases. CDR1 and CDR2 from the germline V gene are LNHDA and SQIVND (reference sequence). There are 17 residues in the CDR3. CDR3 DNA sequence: TGTGCCAGTAGTATGGGGCAGGGTAAAGGAAGGGGTCAGCCCCAGCATTTT. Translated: CASSMGQGKGRGQPQHF.

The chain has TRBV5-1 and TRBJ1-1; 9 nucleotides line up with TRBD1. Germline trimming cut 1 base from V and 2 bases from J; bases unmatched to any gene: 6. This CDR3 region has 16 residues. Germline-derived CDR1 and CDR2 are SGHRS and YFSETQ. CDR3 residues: CASSLSPGQGNTEAFF. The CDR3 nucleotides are TGCGCCAGCAGCTTGTCGCCGGGACAGGGAAACACTGAAGCTTTCTTT.

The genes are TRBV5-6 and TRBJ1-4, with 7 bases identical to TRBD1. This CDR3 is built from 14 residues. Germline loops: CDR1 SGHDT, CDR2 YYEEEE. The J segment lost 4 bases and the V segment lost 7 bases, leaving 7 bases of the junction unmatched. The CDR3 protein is CASSPGQRNEKLFF. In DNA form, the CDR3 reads TGTGCCAGCTCACCGGGACAGCGTAATGAAAAACTGTTTTTT.

As DNA, the CDR3 is TGTGCCAGCAGCTTAGGTAGCGGCAGCACAGATACGCAGTATTTT. It codes for CASSLGSGSTDTQYF. The chain recombines TRBV7-2 with TRBJ2-3; D possibly corresponds to TRBD2 (6 bases). Germline-derived CDR1 and CDR2 are SGHTA and FQGNSA. V gave up 1 base and J gave up 0 bases, with 8 bases separating them. This CDR3 spans 15 amino acids.

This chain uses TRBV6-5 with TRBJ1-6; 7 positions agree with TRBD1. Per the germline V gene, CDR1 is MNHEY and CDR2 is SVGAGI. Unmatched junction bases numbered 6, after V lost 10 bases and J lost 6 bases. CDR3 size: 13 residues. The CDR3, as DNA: TGTGCCACCAGGGACAGATCTAATTCACCCCTCCACTTT. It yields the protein CATRDRSNSPLHF.

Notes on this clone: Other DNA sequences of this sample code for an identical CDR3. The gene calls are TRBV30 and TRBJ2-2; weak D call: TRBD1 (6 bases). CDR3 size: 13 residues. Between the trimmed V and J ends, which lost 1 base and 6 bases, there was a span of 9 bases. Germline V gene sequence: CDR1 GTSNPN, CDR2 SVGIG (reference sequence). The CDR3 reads CAWSEQGPGELFF. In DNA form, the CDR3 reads TGTGCCTGGAGTGAGCAGGGGCCCGGGGAGCTGTTTTTT.